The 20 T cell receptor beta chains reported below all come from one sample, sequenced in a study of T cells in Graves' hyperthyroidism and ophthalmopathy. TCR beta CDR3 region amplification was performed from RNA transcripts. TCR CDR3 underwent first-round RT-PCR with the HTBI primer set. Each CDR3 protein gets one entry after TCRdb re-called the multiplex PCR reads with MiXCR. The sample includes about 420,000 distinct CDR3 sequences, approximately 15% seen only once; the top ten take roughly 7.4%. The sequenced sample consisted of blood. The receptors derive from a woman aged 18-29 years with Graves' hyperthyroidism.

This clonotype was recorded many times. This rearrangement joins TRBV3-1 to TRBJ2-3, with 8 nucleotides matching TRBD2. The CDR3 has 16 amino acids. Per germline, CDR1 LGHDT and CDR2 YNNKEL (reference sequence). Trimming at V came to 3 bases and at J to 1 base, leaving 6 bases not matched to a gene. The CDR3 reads CASSQHSGERTDTQYF. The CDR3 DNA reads TGTGCCAGCAGCCAGCATAGCGGGGAGCGCACAGATACGCAGTATTTT.

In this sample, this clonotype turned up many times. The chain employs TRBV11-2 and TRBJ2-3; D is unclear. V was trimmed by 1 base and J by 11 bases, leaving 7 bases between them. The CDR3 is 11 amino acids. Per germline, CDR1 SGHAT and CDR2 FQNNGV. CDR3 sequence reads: CASSLGPGQYF. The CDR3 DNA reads TGTGCCAGCAGCTTAGGGCCAGGGCAGTATTTT.

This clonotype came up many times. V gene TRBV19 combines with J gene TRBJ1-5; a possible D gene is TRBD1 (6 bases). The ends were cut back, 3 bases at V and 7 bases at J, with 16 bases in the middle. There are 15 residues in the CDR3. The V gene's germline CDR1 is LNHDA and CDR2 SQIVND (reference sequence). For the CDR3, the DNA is TGTGCCAGTAGTATGGTCAGGGGCCCTGGGCAGCCCCAGCATTTT. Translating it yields CASSMVRGPGQPQHF.

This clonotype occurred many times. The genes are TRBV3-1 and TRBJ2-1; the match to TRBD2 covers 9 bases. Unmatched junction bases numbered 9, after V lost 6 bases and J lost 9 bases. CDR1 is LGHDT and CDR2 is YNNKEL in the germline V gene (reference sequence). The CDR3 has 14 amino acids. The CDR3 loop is CASSHIVAGVEQFF. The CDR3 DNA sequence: TGTGCCAGCAGTCATATTGTAGCGGGGGTTGAGCAGTTCTTC.

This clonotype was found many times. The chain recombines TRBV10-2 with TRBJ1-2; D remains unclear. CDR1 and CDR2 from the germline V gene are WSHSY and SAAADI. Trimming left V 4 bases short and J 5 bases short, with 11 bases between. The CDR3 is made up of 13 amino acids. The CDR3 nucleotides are TGCGCCAGCAGTGTGCGGGGAGGGTATGGCTACACCTTC. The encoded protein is CASSVRGGYGYTF.

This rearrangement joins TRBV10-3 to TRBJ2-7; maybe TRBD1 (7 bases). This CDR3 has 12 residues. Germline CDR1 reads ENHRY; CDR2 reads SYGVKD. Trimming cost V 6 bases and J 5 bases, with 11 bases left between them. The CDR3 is CAIRARGDEQYF. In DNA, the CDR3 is TGTGCCATCAGGGCCAGGGGGGACGAGCAGTACTTC.

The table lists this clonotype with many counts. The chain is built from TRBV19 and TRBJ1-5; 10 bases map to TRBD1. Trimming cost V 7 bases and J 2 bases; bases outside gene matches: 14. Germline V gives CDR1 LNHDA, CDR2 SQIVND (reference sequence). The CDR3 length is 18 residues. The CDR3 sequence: CASTRQGAIFDGNQPQHF. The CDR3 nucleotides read TGTGCCAGTACGAGACAGGGGGCTATCTTTGATGGCAATCAGCCCCAGCATTTT.

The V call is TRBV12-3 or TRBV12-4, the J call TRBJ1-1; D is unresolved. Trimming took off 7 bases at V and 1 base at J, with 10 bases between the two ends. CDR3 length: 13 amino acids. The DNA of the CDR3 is TGTGCCAGCACCCTTATCCAGAACACTGAAGCTTTCTTT. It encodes CASTLIQNTEAFF.

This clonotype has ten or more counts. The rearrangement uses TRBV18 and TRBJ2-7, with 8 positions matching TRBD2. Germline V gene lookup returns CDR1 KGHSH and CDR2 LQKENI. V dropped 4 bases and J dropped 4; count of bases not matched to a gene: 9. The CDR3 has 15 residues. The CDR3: CASSRGSGSSYEQYF. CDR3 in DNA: TGTGCCAGCTCACGGGGCAGCGGGAGCTCGTACGAGCAGTACTTC.

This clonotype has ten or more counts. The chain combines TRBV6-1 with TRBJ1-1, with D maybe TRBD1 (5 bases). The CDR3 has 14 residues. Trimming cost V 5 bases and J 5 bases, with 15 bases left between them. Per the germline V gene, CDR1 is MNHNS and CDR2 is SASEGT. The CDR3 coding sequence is TGTGCCAGCAGTTATTCGGGGGGAGGAACTGAAGCTTTCTTT. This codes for CASSYSGGGTEAFF.

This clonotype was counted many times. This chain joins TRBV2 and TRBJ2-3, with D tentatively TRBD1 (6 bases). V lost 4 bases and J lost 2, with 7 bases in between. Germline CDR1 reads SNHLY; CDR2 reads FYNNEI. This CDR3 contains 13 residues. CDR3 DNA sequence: TGTGCCAGCAGTGGGACAGCCACAGATACGCAGTATTTT. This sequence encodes CASSGTATDTQYF.

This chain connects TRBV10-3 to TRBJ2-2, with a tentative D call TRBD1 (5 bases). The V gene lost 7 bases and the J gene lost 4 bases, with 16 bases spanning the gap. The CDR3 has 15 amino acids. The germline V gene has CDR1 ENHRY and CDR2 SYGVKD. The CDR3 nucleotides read TGTGCCATCACCCAGGACAAGTCCGTCACCGGGGAGCTGTTTTTT. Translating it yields CAITQDKSVTGELFF.

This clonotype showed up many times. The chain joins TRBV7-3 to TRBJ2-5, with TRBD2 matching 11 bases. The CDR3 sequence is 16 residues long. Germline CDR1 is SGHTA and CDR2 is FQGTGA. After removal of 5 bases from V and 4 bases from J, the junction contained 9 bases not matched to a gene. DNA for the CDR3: TGTGCCAGCAGCCCGTTTAGCGGGAGGGCCAGAGAGACCCAGTACTTC. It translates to CASSPFSGRARETQYF. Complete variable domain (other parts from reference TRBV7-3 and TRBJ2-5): GAGVSQTPSNKVTEKGKYVELRCDPISGHTALYWYRQSLGQGPEFLIYFQGTGAADDSGLPNDRFFAVRPEGSVSTLKIQRTERGDSAVYLCASSPFSGRARETQYFGPGTRLLVL.

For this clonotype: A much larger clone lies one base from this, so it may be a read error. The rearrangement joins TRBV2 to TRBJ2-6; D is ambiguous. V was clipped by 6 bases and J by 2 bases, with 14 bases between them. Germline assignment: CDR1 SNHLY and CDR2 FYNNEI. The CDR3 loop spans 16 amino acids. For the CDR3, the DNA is TGTGCCAGCAGGGACCCCTCCGACCCTGGGGCCAACGTCCTGACTTTC. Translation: CASRDPSDPGANVLTF.

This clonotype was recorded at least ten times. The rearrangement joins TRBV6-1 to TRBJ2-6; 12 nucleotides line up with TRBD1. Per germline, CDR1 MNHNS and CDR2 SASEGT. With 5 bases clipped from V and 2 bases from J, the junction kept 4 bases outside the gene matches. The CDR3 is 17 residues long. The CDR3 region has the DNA TGTGCCAGCAGTAGGGGACAGGGGGCGCCTGGGGCCAACGTCCTGACTTTC. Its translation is CASSRGQGAPGANVLTF.

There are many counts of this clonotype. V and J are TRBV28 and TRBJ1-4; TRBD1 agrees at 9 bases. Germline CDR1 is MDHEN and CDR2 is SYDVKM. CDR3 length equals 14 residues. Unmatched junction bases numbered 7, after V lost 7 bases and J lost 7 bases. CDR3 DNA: TGTGCCAGCATCTCCGGGACAGGGAGTGAAAAACTGTTTTTT. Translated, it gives CASISGTGSEKLFF. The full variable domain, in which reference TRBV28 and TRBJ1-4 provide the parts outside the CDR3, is DVKVTQSSRYLVKRTGEKVFLECVQDMDHENMFWYRQDPGLGLRLIYFSYDVKMKEKGDIPEGYSVSREKKERFSLILESASTNQTSMYLCASISGTGSEKLFFGSGTQLSVL.

For the CDR3, the DNA is TGTGCCAGCAGCCAGGGGCAGGCGAACACTGAAGCTTTCTTT. This codes for CASSQGQANTEAFF. The chain carries TRBV4-2 and TRBJ1-1; D possibly corresponds to TRBD1 (5 bases). This CDR3 region has 14 residues. V lost 3 bases and J 1 base, leaving 9 bases between the germline ends. CDR1 LGHNA and CDR2 YNFKEQ come from the germline V gene.

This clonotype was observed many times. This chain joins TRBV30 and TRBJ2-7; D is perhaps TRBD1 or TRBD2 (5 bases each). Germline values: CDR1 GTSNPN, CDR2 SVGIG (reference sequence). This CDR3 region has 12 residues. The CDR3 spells CASGTMTYEQYF. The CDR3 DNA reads TGTGCTTCAGGGACCATGACCTACGAGCAGTACTTC.

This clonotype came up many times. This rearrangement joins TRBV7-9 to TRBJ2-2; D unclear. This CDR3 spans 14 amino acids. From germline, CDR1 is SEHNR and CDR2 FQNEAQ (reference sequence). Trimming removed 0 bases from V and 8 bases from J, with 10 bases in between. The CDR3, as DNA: TGTGCCAGCAGCTTAGCGGGATGGTCGGGGGAGCTGTTTTTT. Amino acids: CASSLAGWSGELFF.

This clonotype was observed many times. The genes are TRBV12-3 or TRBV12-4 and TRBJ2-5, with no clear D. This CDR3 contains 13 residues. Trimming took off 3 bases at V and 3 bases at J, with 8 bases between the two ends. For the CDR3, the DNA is TGTGCCAGCAGTTTGAACAGTGAAGAGACCCAGTACTTC. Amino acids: CASSLNSEETQYF.